Listed below are T cell receptor beta chains from one sample, sequenced in a study of breast tumors, draining lymph nodes, adjacent tissues. From the multiplex PCR reads, TCRdb called clonotypes with MiXCR, one entry per CDR3 protein. Seen here are over 150,000 distinct CDR3 sequences, 31% observed once, and the top ten hold 4% to 5.5%. The source material was axillary lymph node tissue. The receptors here all came from a female donor with breast cancer. Some clones in this sample may be carry-over from other donors' samples. Each CDR3 is given with its conserved first and last residue. The order of the fields is clone size, J gene, D gene, V gene, CDR3 DNA, CDR3 protein. D genes are given only for firm matches. Only some rows state a clone size, as once, few, many or a class for expanded clones.

>many|TRBJ2-7|NA|TRBV7-8
TGTGCCAGCAGTCTCACAGGGACCCAGGGCGAGCAGTACTTC
CASSLTGTQGEQYF
>NA|TRBJ2-5|NA|TRBV2
TGTGCCAGCAGTACCCTCGGGCCCTGGGAGACCCAGTACTTC
CASSTLGPWETQYF
>few|TRBJ1-2|NA|TRBV20-1
TGCAGTGCTGATGAAACTAACTATGGCTCCACCTTC
CSADETNYGSTF
>many|TRBJ1-6|NA|TRBV7-2
TGTGCCAGCAGCTTATACGGTTCACCCCTCCACTTT
CASSLYGSPLHF
>many|TRBJ2-1|NA|TRBV19
TGTGCCAGTAGCTCGGATCTCTTTAATGAGCAGTTCTTC
CASSSDLFNEQFF
>NA|TRBJ2-1|TRBD2|TRBV9
TGTGCCAGCAGCGTCACACAGTGGGCGGGAGGGTACAATGAGCAGTTCTTC
CASSVTQWAGGYNEQFF
>NA|TRBJ2-6|NA|TRBV7-9
TGTGCCAGCAGCTCAGGACAGGGGGCCAACGTCCTGACTTTC
CASSSGQGANVLTF
>many|TRBJ1-4|NA|TRBV20-1
TGCAGTGCTAGAGATAACCCCGAAAAACTGTTTTTT
CSARDNPEKLFF
>many|TRBJ2-7|TRBD1|TRBV28
TGTGCCAGCAAGGGACAGGGATGGTACGAGCAGTACTTC
CASKGQGWYEQYF
>NA|TRBJ2-2|TRBD2|TRBV25-1
TGTGCCAGCAGTGCTCGGACTAGCGGGACCGGGGAGCTGTTTTTT
CASSARTSGTGELFF
>NA|TRBJ2-5|TRBD1|TRBV5-1
TGCGCCAGCAGCTTGGCCGGGGGACAGGGCGAGACCCAGTACTTC
CASSLAGGQGETQYF
>many|TRBJ2-5|NA|TRBV11-3
TGTGCCAGCAGCCTCCACTACCTAGAGACCCAGTACTTC
CASSLHYLETQYF
>many|TRBJ2-2|TRBD1|TRBV6-5
TGTGCCAGCAGTTACAGGTTCCAGGGACAGGGTCTAGGCGGGGAGCTGTTTTTT
CASSYRFQGQGLGGELFF
>many|TRBJ1-4|NA|TRBV12-5
TGTGCTAGTGGTTTGGTACAAGTAGGAGGGGAAAAACTGTTTTTT
CASGLVQVGGEKLFF
>many|TRBJ2-7|NA|TRBV6-1
TGTGCCAGCAGGGGAGGGGGGGGTACTCTAGCGGCCGCCTACGAGCAGTACTTC
CASRGGGGTLAAAYEQYF
>NA|TRBJ2-7|TRBD2|TRBV28
TGTGCCAGCAGTTTATGGTCTAGCGGGCCCACCTACGAGCAGTACTTC
CASSLWSSGPTYEQYF
>many|TRBJ2-7|TRBD2|TRBV6-1
TGTGCCAGCAGTGAAACGCAGGGACTAGCGGGGCTCTCCTACGAGCAGTACTTC
CASSETQGLAGLSYEQYF
>many|TRBJ2-2|TRBD2|TRBV7-2
TGTGCCAGCAGCCCTCAGCGGGGGGGGGCCGGGGAGCTGTTTTTT
CASSPQRGGAGELFF
>many|TRBJ2-7|NA|TRBV9
TGTGCCAGCCTCCATAACAGGCTAAACTACGAGCAGTACTTC
CASLHNRLNYEQYF
>NA|TRBJ1-1|TRBD1|TRBV10-2
TGCGCCAGCAGGACAGGGGGCTTGGCTGAAGCTTTCTTT
CASRTGGLAEAFF
>NA|TRBJ2-5|NA|TRBV10-1
TGCGCCAGCAGTGAGAGGGGTGGCGTTGGGACCCAGTACTTC
CASSERGGVGTQYF
>many|TRBJ2-2|TRBD2|TRBV4-2
TGTGCCAGCAGCTCACCTAGCGGGGGGGCCCGGAACACCGGGGAGCTGTTTTTT
CASSSPSGGARNTGELFF
>NA|TRBJ1-2|NA|TRBV9
TGTGCCAGCAGCGTAGACAGTCACAACTATGGCTACACCTTC
CASSVDSHNYGYTF
>many|TRBJ2-1|NA|TRBV2
TGTGCCAGCAGTGAGGGTAACAATGAGCAGTTCTTC
CASSEGNNEQFF
>many|TRBJ1-2|NA|TRBV24-1
TGTGCCACCAGTGACACCAGGAGAAACTATGGCTACACCTTC
CATSDTRRNYGYTF
>many|TRBJ2-7|TRBD1|TRBV19
TGTGCCAGTAGTATGTACAGGGGCCACGAGCAGTACTTC
CASSMYRGHEQYF
>many|TRBJ1-2|TRBD1|TRBV2
TGTGCCAGCAGTCGGGACAGATCTGGCTACACCTTC
CASSRDRSGYTF
>many|TRBJ2-7|NA|TRBV27
TGTGCCAGCAGTCCAGCGGGACAGCGACTGCGAAAGGAGCAGTACTTC
CASSPAGQRLRKEQYF